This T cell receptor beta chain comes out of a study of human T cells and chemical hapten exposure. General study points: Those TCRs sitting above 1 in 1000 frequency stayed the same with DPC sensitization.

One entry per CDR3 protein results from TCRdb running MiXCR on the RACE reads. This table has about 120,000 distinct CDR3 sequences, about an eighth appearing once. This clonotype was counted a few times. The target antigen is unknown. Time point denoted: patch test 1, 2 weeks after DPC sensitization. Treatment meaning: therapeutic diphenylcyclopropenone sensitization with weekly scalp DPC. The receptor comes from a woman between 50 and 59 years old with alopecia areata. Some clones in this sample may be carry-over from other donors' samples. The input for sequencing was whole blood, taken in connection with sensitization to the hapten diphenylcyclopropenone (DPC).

DNA of the CDR3: TGCAGTGCTAGCGGAGACTCCCTCTACGAGCAGTACTTC. This translates into CSASGDSLYEQYF. The chain has TRBV20-1 and TRBJ2-7; D gene uncertain. V gave up 3 bases and J gave up 3 bases, with 12 bases separating them. The CDR3 length is 13 residues. Germline V gives CDR1 DFQATT, CDR2 SNEGSKA (reference sequence).